The 20 T cell receptor beta chains reported below all come from one sample, sequenced in a study of T cell responses to AZD1222 COVID-19 vaccine (dated by TCRdb to 2020 to 2023). Receptor amplification or capture employed the immunoSEQ multiplex PCR assay. The clones in this table, taken by TCRdb from immuneACCESS, are in-frame only. Not every clone is retained; where verified, under half of the shortfall comes from an unresolved V gene, and the cause of the rest is unknown. For this sample the table gives 100,000 to 150,000 clones, of which approximately 89% were detected only once. The ten largest clonotypes hold about 4.3% of the sample. Taken with the paper, the label for time point translates to: about 28 days (+/-7) after the second vaccine dose. Material: peripheral blood, obtained 28 days after the second AZD1222 dose. The receptors originated from an adult who received the AZD1222 COVID-19 vaccine.

J is TRBJ1-1 and V is TRBV19; D not resolved. The CDR3 loop spans 15 amino acids. The V end lost 4 bases, the J end lost 1 base, and 13 bases lay between the germline ends. Germline assignment: CDR1 LNHDA and CDR2 SQIVND (reference sequence). CDR3 nucleotide sequence: TGTGCCAGTAGTACGAATCAAATGACGAACACTGAAGCTTTCTTT. It specifies CASSTNQMTNTEAFF. The full variable domain, with the rest looked up from reference TRBV19 and TRBJ1-1, is DGGITQSPKYLFRKEGQNVTLSCEQNLNHDAMYWYRQDPGQGLRLIYYSQIVNDFQKGDIAEGYSVSREKKESFPLTVTSAQKNPTAFYLCASSTNQMTNTEAFFGQGTRLTVV.

This chain joins TRBV19 and TRBJ1-3, with D hard to call. The germline gives CDR1 LNHDA, CDR2 SQIVND (reference sequence). The V end was cut by 10 bases, the J end by 0 bases, with 10 bases between. The CDR3 has 13 residues. The CDR3 nucleotides read TGTGCCACCCTACACGGCTCTGGAAACACCATATATTTT. It yields the protein CATLHGSGNTIYF.

This clone showed up just once. The rearrangement links TRBV6-5 to TRBJ2-3, with D possibly TRBD1 on 6 matching bases. The ends were cut back, 2 bases at V and 4 bases at J, with 13 bases in the middle. This CDR3 is 15 amino acids long. Germline CDR1 reads MNHEY; CDR2 reads SVGAGI. The CDR3 reads CASSYKGVWADTQYF. As DNA, the CDR3 is TGTGCCAGCAGTTACAAGGGGGTTTGGGCAGATACGCAGTATTTT.

About this clone: The junction differs from germline at one of its ends, possibly a read error. The CDR3 region is CATSGGGASTDTQYF. CDR3 sequence (DNA): TGCGCCACCAGCGGCGGGGGGGCTAGCACAGATACGCAGTATTTT. The chain is built from TRBV4-1 and TRBJ2-3; TRBD2 matches 9 bases. Germline CDR1 is MGHRA and CDR2 is YSYEKL. CDR3 length equals 15 residues.

This chain links TRBV6-5 with TRBJ1-3; 8 bases are shared with TRBD1. Germline V gives CDR1 MNHEY, CDR2 SVGAGI. Trimming removed 4 bases from V and 7 bases from J; junction bases left unmatched: 3. This CDR3 comprises 13 residues. The CDR3 reads CASSSDRGNTIYF. CDR3 coding DNA: TGTGCCAGCAGTTCCGACAGGGGTAACACCATATATTTT.

The chain is built from TRBV23-1 and TRBJ1-2; 7 nucleotides agree with TRBD1. TRBV23-1 belongs to the ORF category, with a function that is uncertain. Unmatched junction bases numbered 19, after V lost 6 bases and J lost 0 bases. CDR3 size: 19 residues. The CDR3 loop is CASSHGLSGGTSPNYGYTF. As DNA, the CDR3 is TGCGCCAGCAGCCATGGGTTATCAGGGGGGACTAGTCCTAACTATGGCTACACCTTC.

V and J are TRBV3-1 (or the pseudogene TRBV3-2) and TRBJ1-2; 7 bases align to TRBD1. The CDR3 covers 16 residues. Trimming removed 1 base from V and 4 bases from J; junction bases left unmatched: 9. The germline gives CDR1 LGHDT, CDR2 YNNKEL (reference sequence). The CDR3 nucleotides read TGTGCCAGCAGCCAAGTCGCGTGGACAGGACCCTATGGCTACACCTTC. This gives the protein CASSQVAWTGPYGYTF.

The rearrangement uses TRBV6-5 and TRBJ2-5; TRBD2 might be the D (6 bases). CDR3 length: 14 amino acids. Germline V lookup: CDR1 MNHEY, CDR2 SVGAGI. The germline V and J ends were trimmed by 6 bases and 5 bases, with 16 bases remaining between them. The DNA of the CDR3 is TGTGCCAGCAGATCAATGGGGGGTGCGGAGACCCAGTACTTC. Protein: CASRSMGGAETQYF.

The chain carries TRBV9 and TRBJ1-5; the D gene is possibly TRBD1 (6 bases). The CDR3 totals 17 residues. Germline V lookup: CDR1 SGDLS, CDR2 YYNGEE. With 1 base removed from V and 2 bases from J, the gap between germline ends came to 16 bases. The CDR3 reads CASSVFRRGARNQPQHF. The DNA of the CDR3 is TGTGCCAGCAGCGTATTTAGAAGGGGGGCTCGCAATCAGCCCCAGCATTTT.

The V call is TRBV6-5, the J call TRBJ2-3, with D hard to call. The CDR3 is made up of 15 amino acids. CDR1 is MNHEY, CDR2 SVGAGI, per germline. V shed 7 bases and J shed 0 bases, with 14 bases lying between them. The DNA for the CDR3 is TGTGCCAGCACCACCCGGACCGCTAGCACAGATACGCAGTATTTT. Amino acid sequence: CASTTRTASTDTQYF.

The CDR3 sequence: CASSLGGRDNEQFF. Here the CDR3 DNA reads TGTGCCAGCAGCTTGGGGGGCCGGGACAATGAGCAGTTCTTC. The V call is TRBV5-4, the J call TRBJ2-1; perhaps TRBD1 as D (5 bases). Trimming took 0 bases from V and 5 from J, leaving 9 bases between them. This CDR3 contains 14 residues. In germline, CDR1 is SGHNT, CDR2 YYREEE (reference sequence). Filled out from reference TRBV5-4 and TRBJ2-1, the complete variable domain reads ETGVTQSPTHLIKTRGQQVTLRCSSQSGHNTVSWYQQALGQGPQFIFQYYREEENGRGNFPPRFSGLQFPNYSSELNVNALELDDSALYLCASSLGGRDNEQFFGPGTRLTVL.

The chain links TRBV30 to TRBJ2-2; D ambiguous. CDR1 is GTSNPN and CDR2 is SVGIG in the germline V gene (reference sequence). The CDR3 extends over 14 amino acids. The ends were cut back, 0 bases at V and 1 base at J, with 6 bases in the middle. The CDR3 loop reads CAWSVRLNTGELFF. CDR3 DNA: TGTGCCTGGAGTGTACGTTTGAACACCGGGGAGCTGTTTTTT.

The J gene is TRBJ1-1, the V gene TRBV19, with 7 positions matching TRBD1. This CDR3 is 16 amino acids long. The V gene's germline CDR1 is LNHDA and CDR2 SQIVND (reference sequence). The V gene end was trimmed by 1 base and the J gene end by 4 bases; junction bases not matched to a gene: 9. Here the CDR3 reads CASSIAAQGRGTEAFF. The CDR3 coding sequence is TGTGCCAGTAGTATAGCCGCACAGGGGCGAGGCACTGAAGCTTTCTTT.

The chain employs TRBV5-1 and TRBJ2-7; TRBD2 might be the D (5 bases). This CDR3 comprises 14 residues. Germline V gene lookup returns CDR1 SGHRS and CDR2 YFSETQ. V was trimmed by 1 base and J by 7 bases, leaving 15 bases between them. The CDR3 region has the DNA TGCGCCAGCAGCTTGTCGGACCGGTCGGGGGAGCAGTACTTC. It specifies CASSLSDRSGEQYF.

A few counts support this clone. The chain is built from TRBV10-3 and TRBJ1-5, with 9 positions matching TRBD1. Trimming at V came to 4 bases and at J to 2 bases, leaving 0 bases not matched to a gene. Germline CDR1 and CDR2: ENHRY and SYGVKD. CDR3 length: 14 amino acids. The CDR3 loop reads CAISGTGGNQPQHF. In DNA, the CDR3 is TGTGCCATCAGTGGGACAGGGGGCAATCAGCCCCAGCATTTT.

The chain employs TRBV7-3 and TRBJ2-6; perhaps TRBD1 as D (6 bases). The CDR3 loop spans 16 amino acids. The germline CDR1 and CDR2 sequences are SGHTA and FQGTGA. Trimming left V 4 bases short and J 4 bases short, with 14 bases between. DNA for the CDR3: TGTGCCAGCAGCTACCTGCCCGGACAGGGGGCCAACGTCCTGACTTTC. This sequence encodes CASSYLPGQGANVLTF.

The genes are TRBV10-3 and TRBJ1-1, with 9 nucleotides matching TRBD1. Looked up from germline, CDR1 is ENHRY and CDR2 is SYGVKD. The trim removed 6 bases at V and 1 base at J, leaving 3 bases unmatched. The CDR3 is 14 amino acids. CDR3 bases: TGTGCCATCAGAGGGGACAGGGCGAACACTGAAGCTTTCTTT. This translates into CAIRGDRANTEAFF.

The chain recombines TRBV10-1 with TRBJ2-5; 9 bases fit TRBD1. The germline CDR1 and CDR2 sequences are WNHNN and SYGVQD (reference sequence). The CDR3 has 16 residues. V shed 6 bases, J shed 4 bases, and the junction held 12 bases outside the gene matches. CDR3 in amino acids: CASSDPGQGQSETQYF. The CDR3 nucleotides are TGCGCCAGCAGCGATCCGGGACAGGGACAATCAGAGACCCAGTACTTC.

The chain combines TRBV19 with TRBJ1-2; no definite D call. The CDR3 has 15 residues. Between the trimmed V and J ends, which lost 7 bases and 2 bases, there was a span of 17 bases. From germline, CDR1 is LNHDA and CDR2 SQIVND (reference sequence). CDR3 bases: TGTGCCAGTAATCCGGGAATGGCCGGGAACTATGGCTACACCTTC. Amino acids: CASNPGMAGNYGYTF.

The CDR3 loop reads CASRSGTGGYEQYF. DNA of the CDR3: TGTGCCAGCAGGTCCGGGACAGGGGGATACGAGCAGTACTTC. J is TRBJ2-7 and V is TRBV6-1, with 11 bases aligning to TRBD1. The V segment lost 6 bases and the J segment 4 bases; nucleotides outside the gene matches: 5. CDR1 MNHNS and CDR2 SASEGT come from the germline V gene. This CDR3 comprises 14 residues.